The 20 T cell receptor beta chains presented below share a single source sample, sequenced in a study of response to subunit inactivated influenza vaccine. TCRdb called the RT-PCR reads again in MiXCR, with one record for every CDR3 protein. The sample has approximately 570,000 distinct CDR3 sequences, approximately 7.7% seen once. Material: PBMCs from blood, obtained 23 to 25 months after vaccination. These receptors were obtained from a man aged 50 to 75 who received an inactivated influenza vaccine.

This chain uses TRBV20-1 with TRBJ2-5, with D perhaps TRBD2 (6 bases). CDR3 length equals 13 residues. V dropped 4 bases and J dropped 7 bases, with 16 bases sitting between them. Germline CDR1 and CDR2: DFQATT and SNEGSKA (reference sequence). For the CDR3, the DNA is TGCAGTGCTAAAGCGGGCCTGCAGGGGACCCAGTACTTC. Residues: CSAKAGLQGTQYF.

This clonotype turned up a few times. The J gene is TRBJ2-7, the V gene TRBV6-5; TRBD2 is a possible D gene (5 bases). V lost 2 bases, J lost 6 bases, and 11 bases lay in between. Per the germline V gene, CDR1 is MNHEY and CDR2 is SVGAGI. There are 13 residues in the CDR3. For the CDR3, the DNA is TGTGCCAGCAGTTACGAGAGGGTCGGCGAGCAGTACTTC. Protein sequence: CASSYERVGEQYF.

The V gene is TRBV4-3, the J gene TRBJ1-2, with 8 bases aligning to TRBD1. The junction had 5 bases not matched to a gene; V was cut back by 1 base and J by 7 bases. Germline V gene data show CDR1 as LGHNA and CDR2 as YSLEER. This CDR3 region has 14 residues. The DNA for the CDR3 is TGCGCCAGCAGCCAAGGGACAGGGTACGGTGGCTACACCTTC. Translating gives CASSQGTGYGGYTF.

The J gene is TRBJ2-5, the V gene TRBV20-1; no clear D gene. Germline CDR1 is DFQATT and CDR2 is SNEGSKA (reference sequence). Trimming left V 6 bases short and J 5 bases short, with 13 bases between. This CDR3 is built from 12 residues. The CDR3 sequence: CSAPESAETQYF. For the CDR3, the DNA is TGCAGTGCCCCAGAGTCCGCGGAGACCCAGTACTTC.

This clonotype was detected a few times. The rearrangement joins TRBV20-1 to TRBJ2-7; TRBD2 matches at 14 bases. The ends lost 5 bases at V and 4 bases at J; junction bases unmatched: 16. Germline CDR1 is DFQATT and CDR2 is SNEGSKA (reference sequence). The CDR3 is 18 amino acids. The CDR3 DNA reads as TGCAGTGCTTCCTTACCACGGACTAGCGGGAGGCCTAATTACGAGCAGTACTTC. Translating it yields CSASLPRTSGRPNYEQYF.

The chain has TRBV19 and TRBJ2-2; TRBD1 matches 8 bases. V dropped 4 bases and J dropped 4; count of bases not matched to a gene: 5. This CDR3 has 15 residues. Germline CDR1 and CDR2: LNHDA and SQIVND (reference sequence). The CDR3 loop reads CASSTGGSITGELFF. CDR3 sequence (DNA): TGTGCCAGTAGTACAGGGGGCTCAATCACCGGGGAGCTGTTTTTT.

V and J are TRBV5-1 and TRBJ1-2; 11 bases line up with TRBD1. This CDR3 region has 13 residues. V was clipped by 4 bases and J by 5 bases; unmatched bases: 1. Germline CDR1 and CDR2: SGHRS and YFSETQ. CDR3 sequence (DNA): TGCGCCAGCAGCGGGACAGGGGGATATGGCTACACCTTC. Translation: CASSGTGGYGYTF.

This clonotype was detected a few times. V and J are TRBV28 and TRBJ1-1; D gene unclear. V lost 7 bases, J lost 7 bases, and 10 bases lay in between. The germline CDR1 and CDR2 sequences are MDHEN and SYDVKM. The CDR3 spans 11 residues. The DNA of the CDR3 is TGTGCCAGCACGGCAGCCCGTGAAGCTTTCTTT. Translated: CASTAAREAFF.

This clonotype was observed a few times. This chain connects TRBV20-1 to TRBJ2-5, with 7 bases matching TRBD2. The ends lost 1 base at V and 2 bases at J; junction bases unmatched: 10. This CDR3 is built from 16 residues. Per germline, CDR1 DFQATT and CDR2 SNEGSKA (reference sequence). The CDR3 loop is CSARVAGRGSQETQYF. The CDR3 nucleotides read TGCAGTGCTAGAGTGGCGGGGAGGGGTTCTCAAGAGACCCAGTACTTC.

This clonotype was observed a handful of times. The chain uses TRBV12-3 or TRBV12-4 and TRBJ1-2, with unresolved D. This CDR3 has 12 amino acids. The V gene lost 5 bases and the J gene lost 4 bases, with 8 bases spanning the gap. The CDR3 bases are TGTGCCAGCAGTGGACTGAGCTATGGCTACACCTTC. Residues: CASSGLSYGYTF.

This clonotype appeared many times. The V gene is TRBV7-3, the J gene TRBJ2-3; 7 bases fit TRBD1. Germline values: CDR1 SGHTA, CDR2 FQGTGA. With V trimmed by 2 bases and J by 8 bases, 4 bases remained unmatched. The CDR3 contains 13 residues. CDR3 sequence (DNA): TGTGCCAGCAGCTTAGAGGGGGCAGGTACGCAGTATTTT. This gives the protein CASSLEGAGTQYF.

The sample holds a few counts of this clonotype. CDR3 loop: CASSYSVGETQYF. The CDR3 DNA is TGTGCCAGCAGTTACTCCGTAGGGGAGACCCAGTACTTC. The genes are TRBV6-5 and TRBJ2-5; unclear D gene. The CDR3 covers 13 residues. Deletions cut 0 bases from V and 5 bases from J, with 7 bases between. Germline CDR1 and CDR2: MNHEY and SVGAGI.

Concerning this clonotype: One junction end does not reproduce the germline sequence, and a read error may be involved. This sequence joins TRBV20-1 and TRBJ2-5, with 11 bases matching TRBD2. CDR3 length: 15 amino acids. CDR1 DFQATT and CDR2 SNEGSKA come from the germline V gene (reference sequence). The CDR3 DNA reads TGCTGTGCTAGCCTTAGCGGGAGGGCCCGGGAGACCCAGTACTTC. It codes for CCASLSGRARETQYF.

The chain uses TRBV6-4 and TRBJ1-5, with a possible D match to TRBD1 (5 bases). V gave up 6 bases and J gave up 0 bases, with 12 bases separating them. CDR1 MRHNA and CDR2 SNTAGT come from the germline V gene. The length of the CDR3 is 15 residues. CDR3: CASSKDINSNQPQHF. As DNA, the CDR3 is TGTGCCAGCAGCAAGGACATCAATAGCAATCAGCCCCAGCATTTT.

CDR3 coding DNA: TGTGCCAGCAGCTTAGCCAACAGCAAAGACTATGGCTACACCTTC. This translates into CASSLANSKDYGYTF. V and J are TRBV7-8 and TRBJ1-2; D unresolved. Trimming cost V 0 bases and J 3 bases, with 11 bases left between them. This CDR3 spans 15 amino acids. Germline CDR1 reads SGHVS; CDR2 reads FQNEAQ.

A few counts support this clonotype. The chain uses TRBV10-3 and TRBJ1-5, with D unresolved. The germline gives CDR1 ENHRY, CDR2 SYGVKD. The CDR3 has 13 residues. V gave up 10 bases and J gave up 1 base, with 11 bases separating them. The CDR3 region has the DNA TGTGCCAATAGTCCGAGAAGCAATCAGCCCCAGCATTTT. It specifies CANSPRSNQPQHF.

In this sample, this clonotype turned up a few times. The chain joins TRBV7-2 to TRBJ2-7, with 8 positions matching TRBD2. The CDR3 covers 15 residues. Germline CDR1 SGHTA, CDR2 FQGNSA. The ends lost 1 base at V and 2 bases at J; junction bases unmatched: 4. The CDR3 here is CASSLGGTRAYEQYF. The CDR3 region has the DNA TGTGCCAGCAGCTTAGGTGGGACTAGGGCCTACGAGCAGTACTTC. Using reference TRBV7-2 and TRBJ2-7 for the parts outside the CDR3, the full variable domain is GAGVSQSPSNKVTEKGKDVELRCDPISGHTALYWYRQSLGQGLEFLIYFQGNSAPDKSGLPSDRFSAERTGGSVSTLTIQRTQQEDSAVYLCASSLGGTRAYEQYFGPGTRLTVT.

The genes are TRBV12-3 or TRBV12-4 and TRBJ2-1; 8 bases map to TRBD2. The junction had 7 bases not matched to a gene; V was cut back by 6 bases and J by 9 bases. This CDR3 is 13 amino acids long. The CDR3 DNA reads TGTGCCAGCAGCCGGACCCGGGGGGGTGAGCAGTTCTTC. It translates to CASSRTRGGEQFF.

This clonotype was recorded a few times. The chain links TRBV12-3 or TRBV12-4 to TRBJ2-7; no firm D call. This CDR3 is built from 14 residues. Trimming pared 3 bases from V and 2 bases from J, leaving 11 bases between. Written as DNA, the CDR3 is TGTGCCAGCAGTTTTCTGCGAGTTACCTACGAGCAGTACTTC. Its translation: CASSFLRVTYEQYF.

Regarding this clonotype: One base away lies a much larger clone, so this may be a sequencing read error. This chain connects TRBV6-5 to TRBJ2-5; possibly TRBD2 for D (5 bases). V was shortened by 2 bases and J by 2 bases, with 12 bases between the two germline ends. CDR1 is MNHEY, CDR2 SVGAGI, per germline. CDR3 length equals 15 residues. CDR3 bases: TGTGCCAGCAGTTACCCCGGACTGGGGCAAGAGACCCAGTACTTC. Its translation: CASSYPGLGQETQYF.